The 21 T cell receptor beta chains reported below all come from one sample, sequenced in a study of blood T cell repertoires in COVID-19. The method was immunoSEQ multiplex PCR; TCRdb's version includes in-frame clones alone and lacks a portion of them. The sample has roughly 74,000 clones, 84% seen once. Sequencing used peripheral blood. Every receptor here comes from a man aged 70 or older with acute or convalescent COVID-19.

The chain combines TRBV19 with TRBJ1-2; 10 bases align to TRBD1. Trimming at V came to 1 base and at J to 8 bases, leaving 7 bases not matched to a gene. This CDR3 has 15 amino acids. Germline CDR1 is LNHDA and CDR2 is SQIVND (reference sequence). CDR3 bases: TGTGCCAGTAGTATAGCCGGGACAGGGGTAAAAGGCTACACCTTC. Its protein is CASSIAGTGVKGYTF.

The chain combines TRBV18 with TRBJ2-6; D might be TRBD1 (5 bases). The CDR3 consists of 16 residues. Trimming removed 6 bases at V and 0 bases at J, with 12 bases between. Germline V gives CDR1 KGHSH, CDR2 LQKENI. For the CDR3, the DNA is TGTGCCAGCTCCCCGGTGACAGCCTCTGGGGCCAACGTCCTGACTTTC. This encodes CASSPVTASGANVLTF. Using reference TRBV18 and TRBJ2-6 for the parts outside the CDR3, the full variable domain is NAGVMQNPRHLVRRRGQEARLRCSPMKGHSHVYWYRQLPEEGLKFMVYLQKENIIDESGMPKERFSAEFPKEGPSILRIQQVVRGDSAAYFCASSPVTASGANVLTFGAGSRLTVL.

The chain joins TRBV6-5 to TRBJ1-1, with D possibly matching TRBD1 (6 bases). CDR1 is MNHEY and CDR2 is SVGAGI in the germline V gene. The CDR3 has 12 residues. V was trimmed by 11 bases and J by 0 bases, leaving 10 bases between them. CDR3 nucleotides: TGTGCCGCGGACAGAATGAACACTGAAGCTTTCTTT. Its translation: CAADRMNTEAFF.

The chain recombines TRBV6-6 with TRBJ2-7; D possibly corresponds to TRBD1 (5 bases). The CDR3 consists of 16 residues. V dropped 0 bases and J dropped 5 bases, with 17 bases sitting between them. Germline V lookup: CDR1 MNHNY, CDR2 SVGAGI (reference sequence). CDR3 DNA: TGTGCCAGCAGTTACTCAGGTGTCCAGGGCCCTCACGAGCAGTACTTC. Residues: CASSYSGVQGPHEQYF.

This chain uses TRBV24-1 with TRBJ1-4; a possible D gene is TRBD1 (6 bases). This CDR3 contains 14 residues. V lost 8 bases and J lost 0, with 9 bases in between. Germline V gene data show CDR1 as KGHDR and CDR2 as SFDVKD. CDR3 DNA sequence: TGTGCCACCAACAGGGCCGCAACTAATGAAAAACTGTTTTTT. Protein product: CATNRAATNEKLFF.

This chain links TRBV25-1 with TRBJ2-1; a possible D gene is TRBD1 (6 bases). Trimming took 7 bases from V and 4 from J, leaving 11 bases between them. CDR1 MGHDK and CDR2 SYGVNS come from the germline V gene. The CDR3 runs to 13 residues. Here the CDR3 DNA reads TGTGCCAGCACCAGGGGCACTTACAATGAGCAGTTCTTC. Its translation: CASTRGTYNEQFF.

The chain recombines TRBV10-1 with TRBJ2-1; D is perhaps TRBD2 (5 bases). CDR3 length equals 13 residues. Trimming cost V 4 bases and J 4 bases, with 8 bases left between them. Germline lookup yields CDR1 WNHNN and CDR2 SYGVQD (reference sequence). In DNA form, the CDR3 reads TGCGCCAGCAGTGGAGGGTCATACAATGAGCAGTTCTTC. It is translated as CASSGGSYNEQFF.

V usage is TRBV7-8 and J usage is TRBJ2-7; the match to TRBD1 covers 7 bases. This CDR3 has 14 residues. V lost 6 bases to trimming and J lost 2 bases; unmatched junction nucleotides: 7. Germline V gene data show CDR1 as SGHVS and CDR2 as FQNEAQ. Written as DNA, the CDR3 is TGTGCCAGCAGACCTAGGACAGGACCCTACGAGCAGTACTTC. This gives the protein CASRPRTGPYEQYF.

This chain links TRBV7-3 with TRBJ2-1, with TRBD2 matching over 10 bases. After removal of 2 bases from V and 9 bases from J, the junction contained 10 bases not matched to a gene. This CDR3 contains 16 residues. From germline, CDR1 is SGHTA and CDR2 FQGTGA. CDR3 nucleotide sequence: TGTGCCAGCAGCTTAGCTAGCGGGGGTAAGACTAGTGAGCAGTTCTTC. Protein sequence: CASSLASGGKTSEQFF.

The J gene is TRBJ1-2, the V gene TRBV24-1; 7 bases align to TRBD1. The CDR3 spans 14 residues. The germline V gene encodes CDR1 KGHDR and CDR2 SFDVKD. The trim removed 4 bases at V and 2 bases at J, leaving 3 bases unmatched. This chain's CDR3 is CATSEGGGNYGYTF. The CDR3 region has the DNA TGTGCCACCAGTGAAGGGGGCGGAAACTATGGCTACACCTTC.

The V call is TRBV5-1, the J call TRBJ2-2; 7 positions match TRBD1. J was trimmed by 3 bases and V by 3 bases; bases with no gene match: 2. Germline V gene lookup returns CDR1 SGHRS and CDR2 YFSETQ. This CDR3 comprises 14 residues. DNA of the CDR3: TGCGCCAGCAGCTCACAGGGGCACACCGGGGAGCTGTTTTTT. Amino acid sequence: CASSSQGHTGELFF.

V is TRBV18 and J is TRBJ1-1; 7 bases are a match to TRBD1. The germline V gene encodes CDR1 KGHSH and CDR2 LQKENI. Germline trimming cut 2 bases from V and 1 base from J; bases unmatched to any gene: 1. This CDR3 spans 14 amino acids. The CDR3 nucleotides read TGTGCCAGCTCACCATACAGGGGGAACACTGAAGCTTTCTTT. Its translation is CASSPYRGNTEAFF.

The chain combines TRBV27 with TRBJ2-5; weak D call: TRBD1 (6 bases). V dropped 6 bases and J dropped 4 bases, with 15 bases sitting between them. Germline CDR1 is MNHEY and CDR2 is SMNVEV (reference sequence). The CDR3 extends over 14 amino acids. This CDR3 is CASSPLGGSETQYF. The CDR3 DNA sequence: TGTGCCAGCAGCCCCTTAGGGGGTTCAGAGACCCAGTACTTC.

The chain links TRBV29-1 to TRBJ2-5; TRBD1 agrees at 9 bases. J lost 5 bases, V lost 4 bases, and 5 bases had no gene match. In germline, CDR1 is SQVTM, CDR2 ANQGSEA. The CDR3 runs to 13 residues. The CDR3 nucleotides read TGCAGCGTTGCGGGACAGGGATGGGAGACCCAGTACTTC. Translating gives CSVAGQGWETQYF. Full variable domain (missing parts from reference TRBV29-1 and TRBJ2-5): SAVISQKPSRDICQRGTSLTIQCQVDSQVTMMFWYRQQPGQSLTLIATANQGSEATYESGFVIDKFPISRPNLTFSTLTVSNMSPEDSSIYLCSVAGQGWETQYFGPGTRLLVL.

The CDR3 region is CASSVDAVRVYGYTF. CDR3 DNA sequence: TGTGCCAGCAGCGTAGACGCGGTTCGGGTCTATGGCTACACCTTC. This rearrangement joins TRBV9 to TRBJ1-2; D unclear. CDR3 length: 15 residues. Germline V gene lookup returns CDR1 SGDLS and CDR2 YYNGEE. The V and J ends lost 0 bases and 4 bases respectively, with 13 bases between them.

A few counts support this clone. The rearrangement uses TRBV11-3 and TRBJ2-1; possibly TRBD1 for D (5 bases). The CDR3 is made up of 13 amino acids. Trimming pared 3 bases from V and 4 bases from J, leaving 7 bases between. The germline CDR1 and CDR2 sequences are SGHNT and YENEEA. Written as DNA, the CDR3 is TGTGCCAGCAGCTTTGACAGTTACAATGAGCAGTTCTTC. Amino acid sequence: CASSFDSYNEQFF. Full variable domain (rest looked up from reference TRBV11-3 and TRBJ2-1): EAGVVQSPRYKIIEKKQPVAFWCNPISGHNTLYWYLQNLGQGPELLIRYENEEAVDDSQLPKDRFSAERLKGVDSTLKIQPAELGDSAVYLCASSFDSYNEQFFGPGTRLTVL.

The chain combines TRBV12-3 or TRBV12-4 with TRBJ1-1, with D tentatively TRBD1 (6 bases). This CDR3 has 13 amino acids. The V end was cut by 6 bases, the J end by 1 base, with 9 bases between. Here the CDR3 reads CASRDSGNTEAFF. CDR3 nucleotides: TGTGCCAGCAGGGACAGTGGGAACACTGAAGCTTTCTTT.

The rearrangement joins TRBV19 to TRBJ2-1, with 13 bases fitting TRBD2. V trimming: 1 base; J trimming: 15 bases; junction bases outside the gene matches: 6. The CDR3 consists of 14 residues. Germline CDR1 is LNHDA and CDR2 is SQIVND (reference sequence). CDR3 loop: CASSIGTSGSGWFF. In DNA, the CDR3 is TGTGCCAGTAGTATAGGGACTAGCGGGAGTGGGTGGTTCTTC.

This chain uses TRBV3-1 (or the pseudogene TRBV3-2) with TRBJ1-1; 8 bases align to TRBD1. This CDR3 comprises 11 residues. Germline V gives CDR1 LGHDT, CDR2 YNNKEL (reference sequence). The V gene end was trimmed by 5 bases and the J gene end by 10 bases; junction bases not matched to a gene: 3. CDR3 amino acids: CASSFTGGAFF. In nucleotides, the CDR3 is TGTGCCAGCAGCTTTACAGGGGGAGCTTTCTTT.

The V gene is TRBV23-1, the J gene TRBJ1-5; 7 bases agree with TRBD1. TRBV23-1 counts as an open reading frame of uncertain function. Losses at the gene ends were 2 bases for V and 7 bases for J; bases not matched to a gene: 8. This CDR3 has 15 amino acids. The CDR3 nucleotides are TGCGCCAGCAGTCAAGTAGACAGGGATCGACAGCCCCAGCATTTT. Translation: CASSQVDRDRQPQHF.

The V gene is TRBV5-1, the J gene TRBJ1-2, with 7 nucleotides matching TRBD1. Per germline, CDR1 SGHRS and CDR2 YFSETQ. The trim removed 4 bases at V and 4 bases at J, leaving 19 bases unmatched. The CDR3 is 18 amino acids. The CDR3 region has the DNA TGCGCCAGCAGCGACGGACAGGCAGGACCCGGGGGTAGCTATGGCTACACCTTC. Its protein is CASSDGQAGPGGSYGYTF.